These T cell receptor beta chains were read from a single sample in a study of neurological immune-mediated disorders. TCRdb redid the calling of the 5' RACE reads with MiXCR, one entry per CDR3 protein. The table records about 30,000 distinct CDR3 sequences, approximately 5.4% of them present only once. What was sequenced was CD4+ T cells from blood. These receptors all come from a woman between 50 and 59 years old in good health. Each CDR3 is given with its conserved first and last residue. A D gene is named only where the DNA matches it firmly. For some rows the clone size is stated as once, few or many, or as a class when expanded; others skip it.

DNA | CDR3 | D | V | size | J
TGTGCCAGCAGCCTGGGACAGAGAAATCAGCCCCAGCATTTT | CASSLGQRNQPQHF | TRBD1 | TRBV5-8 | many | TRBJ1-5
TGTGCCAGCCGTTACCAAGGGGGCGACAACTATGGCTACACCTTC | CASRYQGGDNYGYTF | TRBD1 | TRBV2 | many | TRBJ1-2
TGTGCCAGCAGCTGGGGAACTAGCGGGACGGGCACCGGGGAGCTGTTTTTT | CASSWGTSGTGTGELFF | TRBD2 | TRBV5-6 | many | TRBJ2-2
TGCGCCAGCAGCAGGGAGGGGCTAGCTGAAAAACTGTTTTTT | CASSREGLAEKLFF | - | TRBV5-1 | many | TRBJ1-4
TGCAGTGCTAGAGATCGAGTATACAGCGGGCAGCCCCAGCATTTT | CSARDRVYSGQPQHF | - | TRBV20-1 | many | TRBJ1-5
TGCGCCAGCACCTTGACAGCAGTCACAGATACGCAGTATTTT | CASTLTAVTDTQYF | - | TRBV5-1 | many | TRBJ2-3
TGTGCCAGCAGCTTAGCGGGGGGTGACTCTGGAAACACCATATATTTT | CASSLAGGDSGNTIYF | - | TRBV7-9 | many | TRBJ1-3
TGTGCCAGCTCACCAGGTCCAGGGGGTGTCGGGGAGCTGTTTTTT | CASSPGPGGVGELFF | TRBD1 | TRBV18 | - | TRBJ2-2
TGTGCCAGCAGCCGTGATTCCTACAATGAGCAGTTCTTC | CASSRDSYNEQFF | - | TRBV7-3 | many | TRBJ2-1
TGTGCCAGCAGCCATAAGGTTGAGCAGTTCTTC | CASSHKVEQFF | - | TRBV6-2/TRBV6-3 | many | TRBJ2-1
TGTGCCAGTAGCACTGGGGGGGCCGGGGAGCTGTTTTTT | CASSTGGAGELFF | TRBD2 | TRBV19 | many | TRBJ2-2
TGCAGTGCTATATGGTGGAGATCCTACAATGAGCAGTTCTTC | CSAIWWRSYNEQFF | - | TRBV20-1 | many | TRBJ2-1
TGCAGCGTTGCCGCGCTGAAGACTAGGCGGGGTGAGCAGTTCTTC | CSVAALKTRRGEQFF | - | TRBV29-1 | many | TRBJ2-1
TGCAGCGTTACCAGACTAGCGGGAGGTTCGGATACGCAGTATTTT | CSVTRLAGGSDTQYF | TRBD2 | TRBV29-1 | many | TRBJ2-3
TGCGCCAGCAGGGAAGGGAAGGACACTGAAGCTTTCTTT | CASREGKDTEAFF | - | TRBV5-1 | many | TRBJ1-1
TGTGCCAGCAGCGTCGCGGCGTCCTATAATTCACCCCTCCACTTT | CASSVAASYNSPLHF | - | TRBV7-2 | many | TRBJ1-6
TGTGCCAGCAGCCCTGGACTAGCGGGGGGCCTTCCTTCTGGGGCCAACGTCCTGACTTTC | CASSPGLAGGLPSGANVLTF | TRBD2 | TRBV5-6 | many | TRBJ2-6
TGTGCCAGCAGCCCGGGACAGTTTTCTTTCTATGGCTACACCTTC | CASSPGQFSFYGYTF | TRBD1 | TRBV7-6 | many | TRBJ1-2
TGTGCCAGCTCACCAGGGTTCGGGCATTCCTACGAGCAGTACTTC | CASSPGFGHSYEQYF | - | TRBV18 | many | TRBJ2-7
TGTGCCAGCAGCCCTTCACTAGCGGGGGTAGGGGAGACCCAGTACTTC | CASSPSLAGVGETQYF | TRBD2 | TRBV11-2 | many | TRBJ2-5
TGTGCCAGCAGCTTTGGCGGGACAGGGTTAAATTCACCCCTCCACTTT | CASSFGGTGLNSPLHF | TRBD1 | TRBV14 | many | TRBJ1-6
TGTGCCAGCAGCTTCGCGGGAGCAAACCAAGAGACCCAGTACTTC | CASSFAGANQETQYF | TRBD2 | TRBV7-8 | many | TRBJ2-5
TGTGCCAGCAGTGAAGCGGGGGACGGACTACCGAACACCGGGGAGCTGTTTTTT | CASSEAGDGLPNTGELFF | - | TRBV2 | many | TRBJ2-2
TGCAGTGCCCGGGGACAGTCCCCTGTAAACACCTTC | CSARGQSPVNTF | TRBD1 | TRBV20-1 | many | TRBJ1-2
TGTGCCAGCAGTATCAGTCGGGCTGAAGCTTTCTTT | CASSISRAEAFF | - | TRBV6-6 | many | TRBJ1-1
TGTGCCAGCAGTTTGGGGACAGCGGTTCCCTACGAGCAGTACTTC | CASSLGTAVPYEQYF | TRBD1 | TRBV28 | many | TRBJ2-7
TGTGCCAGCAGCATTGGGATTCAAGAGACCCAGTACTTC | CASSIGIQETQYF | - | TRBV6-2/TRBV6-3 | many | TRBJ2-5
TGCGCCAGCAGCTTCGACAGGGGGCTGAGGAATGAGCAGTTCTTC | CASSFDRGLRNEQFF | TRBD1 | TRBV5-1 | - | TRBJ2-1
TGTGCCAGCAGCTTGCCAGGGAGGGACACTGAAGCTTTCTTT | CASSLPGRDTEAFF | - | TRBV5-4 | few | TRBJ1-1
TGCAGCGTTGAAGTGGGAAGGGATGAGCAGTTCTTC | CSVEVGRDEQFF | - | TRBV29-1 | many | TRBJ2-1
TGTGCCAGCAGTGGGGGACTAGCGGGAGTGGGGACCGGGGAGCTGTTTTTT | CASSGGLAGVGTGELFF | TRBD2 | TRBV28 | many | TRBJ2-2
TGTGCCAGCAGATCTCCGGCCCGGGCCCAAGAGACCCAGTACTTC | CASRSPARAQETQYF | - | TRBV28 | many | TRBJ2-5
TGCAGTGTAGACCAGAGAAAAGAGACCCAGTACTTC | CSVDQRKETQYF | - | TRBV20-1 | many | TRBJ2-5
TGCAGCGTTGAAGGATTGGCGGGAGTTTCCCATGAGCAGTTCTTC | CSVEGLAGVSHEQFF | TRBD2 | TRBV29-1 | many | TRBJ2-1
TGTGCCATCAGTGCCGGACAGTACGAGCAGTACTTC | CAISAGQYEQYF | - | TRBV10-3 | many | TRBJ2-7
TGTGCCATCTCTAGCGGGATGAACACCAGGGAGCTGTTTTTT | CAISSGMNTRELFF | TRBD2 | TRBV10-3 | - | TRBJ2-2
TGTGCCAGCAGACCACAGGGTCGTTTATCCTACGAGCAGTACTTC | CASRPQGRLSYEQYF | - | TRBV2 | many | TRBJ2-7
TGTGCCAGCAGTTCGTACTCCGCGGAGGAAGCAACCGGGGAGCTGTTTTTT | CASSSYSAEEATGELFF | - | TRBV27 | many | TRBJ2-2
TGTGCCAGCAGCCCGAAAGGGACTAGTGGAAGGTGGGGATACAATAGTGAGCAGTTCTTC | CASSPKGTSGRWGYNSEQFF | TRBD2 | TRBV7-2 | many | TRBJ2-1
TGTGCCAGCAGTTTGTCAAAAGAGACCCAGTACTTC | CASSLSKETQYF | - | TRBV6-5 | many | TRBJ2-5
TGCAGCGTTGGGGCAGGGCAAGAGACCCAGTACTTC | CSVGAGQETQYF | - | TRBV29-1 | many | TRBJ2-5
TGTGCCAGCAGCTTGGTTGTAGCCGGGGCGCAGTTCTTC | CASSLVVAGAQFF | - | TRBV5-6 | - | TRBJ2-1
TGTGCCAGCAGCCCATGGACAGGGGAGAACGAGCAGTACTTC | CASSPWTGENEQYF | TRBD1 | TRBV7-3 | once | TRBJ2-7
TGTGCCAGCAGCTTTTTGAACACTGAAGCTTTCTTT | CASSFLNTEAFF | - | TRBV7-9 | many | TRBJ1-1
TGTGCCATCCGTAAGACAGGGGGTGAGGCCACTGAAGCTTTCTTT | CAIRKTGGEATEAFF | TRBD1 | TRBV10-3 | many | TRBJ1-1
TGTGCCAGCAGTCCGTACACCGGGGAGCTGTTTTTT | CASSPYTGELFF | - | TRBV28 | many | TRBJ2-2
TGTGCCAGCAGCTTGGTTACTAGCGGGAGGCCACGCTCTGGGGCCAACGTCCTGACTTTC | CASSLVTSGRPRSGANVLTF | TRBD2 | TRBV7-9 | many | TRBJ2-6
TGTGCCAGCAGAAGGGAGAATAATCAGCCCCAGCATTTT | CASRRENNQPQHF | - | TRBV6-5 | many | TRBJ1-5
TGCAGCGTTGAGGGGGACTCCTACGAGCAGTACTTC | CSVEGDSYEQYF | - | TRBV29-1 | many | TRBJ2-7
TGCGCCAGCAGCTTGGAAATGGACTTCACAGATACGCAGTATTTT | CASSLEMDFTDTQYF | - | TRBV5-1 | many | TRBJ2-3
TGTGCCAGCAGCTTCCGGACTAGCGGGGCCGGGGAGCTGTTTTTT | CASSFRTSGAGELFF | TRBD2 | TRBV7-7 | many | TRBJ2-2
TGTGCCAGCAGGGGACTAGCGGTAAAAGAGACCCAGTACTTC | CASRGLAVKETQYF | TRBD2 | TRBV5-5 | many | TRBJ2-5
TGTGCCAGCAGCTTAGCTACAGCCTATGGCTACACCTTC | CASSLATAYGYTF | - | TRBV7-2 | many | TRBJ1-2
TGCGCCAGCAGCTTGGCTTTCCTGGGCTCACCCCTCCACTTT | CASSLAFLGSPLHF | - | TRBV5-1 | many | TRBJ1-6
TGTGCCAGCAGCCAAATCCTTGGAAACACCATATATTTT | CASSQILGNTIYF | - | TRBV3-1 | many | TRBJ1-3
TGTGCCAGCAGTGCCGAGGGGAGGAACTATGGCTACACCTTC | CASSAEGRNYGYTF | - | TRBV2 | - | TRBJ1-2
TGTGCCAGCAGCCAAGTAGGAGGGCCAACGCAGTATTTT | CASSQVGGPTQYF | - | TRBV4-2 | many | TRBJ2-3
TGTGCCAGCAGTTTGGGGAAGAGCTATGGCTACACCTTC | CASSLGKSYGYTF | - | TRBV12-3/TRBV12-4 | many | TRBJ1-2
TGCAGTGCAGCCACCTTGGACAGAGCCATGAACACTGAAGCTTTCTTT | CSAATLDRAMNTEAFF | - | TRBV20-1 | many | TRBJ1-1